This T cell receptor beta chain is from a study of blood T cell repertoires in COVID-19. Using immunoSEQ multiplex PCR, the repertoire was profiled, and TCRdb retains in-frame clones only, with some absent. This sample has a few hundred thousand clones, with about four fifths found just once. The CDR3 has 15 amino acids. V lost 8 bases, J lost 2 bases, and 17 bases lay in between. CDR1 and CDR2 (germline): MRHNA, SNTAGT. V is TRBV6-4 and J is TRBJ2-3, with D maybe TRBD2 (6 bases). Material: peripheral blood. The sequence was obtained from a man aged 25 to 40 who had recovered from COVID-19. The CDR3 DNA reads TGTGCCAGCTCCCCCCGAGCGGGCGACACAGATACGCAGTATTTT. It translates to CASSPRAGDTDTQYF.